This T cell receptor beta chain was captured by sequencing in a study of regulatory T cells in long-lasting Graves disease. Time point: newly diagnosed GD, antithyroid drugs for less than 3 months. PBMC-extracted RNA yielded the TCR library. Under American Thyroid Association guidelines, Graves' disease was diagnosed. EDTA tubes received around 9.9 milliliters of collected peripheral blood. The V segment lost 11 bases and the J segment 0 bases; nucleotides outside the gene matches: 13. This CDR3 has 16 residues. Germline V gives CDR1 ENHRY, CDR2 SYGVKD. The study's findings and limits: It was in persistent disease that TRBV28, TRBJ1-2 and TRBJ2-5 were favored. TCR diversity was lower in persistent Graves' patients (versus newly diagnosed ones).

The authors built TCR beta libraries using iRepertoire HTBI primers and Arm-PCR of CDR3 regions. MiXCR, applied by TCRdb to the multiplex PCR reads, yields one record per CDR3 protein. Of 560,000 or so distinct CDR3 sequences listed, roughly 16% were seen once; the top ten hold around 12%. For this clonotype: Its target is not known.

These same data were also listed under a study on T cells in Graves' hyperthyroidism and ophthalmopathy.

The sequence was obtained from a man aged 18-30 years with Graves disease. Sequenced here: peripheral blood mononuclear cells (PBMCs), sampled at new diagnosis, from a patient treated with antithyroid drugs. The genes are TRBV10-3 and TRBJ1-3; 7 nucleotides agree with TRBD1. The CDR3 protein is CASSHPQGTSGNTIYF. The CDR3 coding sequence is TGTGCCTCTTCCCATCCACAGGGGACCTCTGGAAACACCATATATTTT.